One sample yielded the 29 T cell receptor beta chains listed below, sequenced in a study of preoperative IRX-2 immunotherapy in early breast cancer. Sequenced by immunoSEQ multiplex PCR; TCRdb stores in-frame clones only, minus some. The sample lists around 25,000 clones, around 74% occurring once. The sample's treatment: preoperative locoregional IRX-2 cytokine immunotherapy. The material was lymph node tissue, obtained after IRX-2 immunotherapy. All receptors come from a human donor with breast cancer.

This chain connects TRBV6-8 to TRBJ1-2, with D tentatively TRBD1 (6 bases). V was cut by 0 bases and J by 8 bases, with 16 bases left in between. The length of the CDR3 is 15 residues. Per germline, CDR1 MNHGY and CDR2 SAAAGT. CDR3 bases: TGTGCCAGCAGTTACTCCCCCGAGGGGGTAGAGGGCTACACCTTC. Translated: CASSYSPEGVEGYTF.

This clone was seen more than once but under ten times. The genes are TRBV19 and TRBJ2-7, with D tentatively TRBD2 (7 bases). Looked up from germline, CDR1 is LNHDA and CDR2 is SQIVND (reference sequence). V lost 3 bases and J lost 1, with 13 bases in between. The length of the CDR3 is 15 residues. The CDR3 DNA reads TGTGCCAGTAGTATCGGCGGGGGCACGTCCTACGAGCAGTACTTC. Translating gives CASSIGGGTSYEQYF. The variable domain in full, with the rest retrieved from reference TRBV19 and TRBJ2-7, is DGGITQSPKYLFRKEGQNVTLSCEQNLNHDAMYWYRQDPGQGLRLIYYSQIVNDFQKGDIAEGYSVSREKKESFPLTVTSAQKNPTAFYLCASSIGGGTSYEQYFGPGTRLTVT.

The chain has TRBV5-1 and TRBJ2-1, with 8 bases matching TRBD2. CDR1 and CDR2 (germline): SGHRS, YFSETQ. V trimming: 1 base; J trimming: 6 bases; junction bases outside the gene matches: 6. This CDR3 comprises 15 residues. The chain's CDR3 is CASSLRREGPNEQFF. CDR3 coding DNA: TGCGCCAGCAGCTTGCGTCGGGAGGGCCCCAATGAGCAGTTCTTC.

The chain carries TRBV19 and TRBJ2-7; the D is unclear. V was pared by 5 bases and J by 3 bases, with 17 bases between. CDR1 is LNHDA, CDR2 SQIVND, per germline (reference sequence). CDR3 length: 15 residues. The CDR3 here is CASSPARPGYYEQYF. CDR3 coding DNA: TGTGCCAGTAGTCCGGCCAGGCCCGGTTACTACGAGCAGTACTTC.

The chain uses TRBV1 and TRBJ2-3; TRBD2 is the table's D call, not checked against the DNA. TRBV1 has pseudogene status. The CDR3 has 14 amino acids. The CDR3 spells CASSQDRGTDTQYF. CDR3 DNA: TGCGCCAGCAGCCAAGATCGGGGCACAGATACGCAGTATTTT.

This chain connects TRBV7-7 to TRBJ1-2, with TRBD1 identical over 11 bases. V trimming: 5 bases; J trimming: 3 bases; junction bases outside the gene matches: 8. CDR3 length: 16 residues. Germline loops: CDR1 SSHAT, CDR2 FNYEAQ (reference sequence). The CDR3 reads CASSHKGGQGDYGYTF. For the CDR3, the DNA is TGTGCCAGCAGCCACAAAGGGGGACAGGGGGACTATGGCTACACCTTC.

This clone appeared a single time. This rearrangement joins TRBV5-1 to TRBJ2-3; D call uncertain. Germline CDR1 is SGHRS and CDR2 is YFSETQ. The CDR3 is 14 residues long. The V end lost 6 bases, the J end lost 0 bases, and 11 bases lay between the germline ends. The CDR3 DNA follows: TGCGCCAGCAACCCCACGCGAAGCACAGATACGCAGTATTTT. As protein: CASNPTRSTDTQYF.

The gene calls are TRBV19 and TRBJ2-1, with D maybe TRBD1 (5 bases). This CDR3 region has 13 residues. The germline V gene encodes CDR1 LNHDA and CDR2 SQIVND (reference sequence). The V and J ends lost 4 bases and 9 bases respectively, with 13 bases between them. DNA for the CDR3: TGTGCCAGTAGTACAGGGAAGGGTACTGAGCAGTTCTTC. Its translation is CASSTGKGTEQFF.

Of note for this clone: Other DNA sequences in this sample translate to the same CDR3. This chain links TRBV25-1 with TRBJ2-1; TRBD2 aligns across 11 bases. V dropped 2 bases and J dropped 3; count of bases not matched to a gene: 0. Looked up from germline, CDR1 is MGHDK and CDR2 is SYGVNS. The CDR3 runs to 15 residues. This CDR3 is CASSELAGGYNEQFF. In DNA form, the CDR3 reads TGTGCCAGCAGTGAACTAGCGGGAGGCTACAATGAGCAGTTCTTC.

This clone was detected only once. J is TRBJ2-1 and V is TRBV18, with 9 nucleotides matching TRBD2. Germline lookup yields CDR1 KGHSH and CDR2 LQKENI. Trimming at V came to 0 bases and at J to 7 bases, leaving 4 bases not matched to a gene. This CDR3 contains 15 residues. The CDR3 loop is CASSPPGGRVNEQFF. The CDR3 nucleotides read TGTGCCAGCTCACCACCGGGCGGGAGGGTTAATGAGCAGTTCTTC.

The chain is built from TRBV5-1 and TRBJ1-1; 7 nucleotides match TRBD1. CDR3 length: 15 residues. Unmatched junction bases numbered 4, after V lost 0 bases and J lost 2 bases. From germline, CDR1 is SGHRS and CDR2 YFSETQ. CDR3 bases: TGCGCCAGCAGCTTGGGAGACAGGGAAAACACTGAAGCTTTCTTT. It encodes CASSLGDRENTEAFF.

V usage is TRBV14 and J usage is TRBJ2-7, with 16 nucleotides matching TRBD2. The CDR3 contains 17 residues. J was trimmed by 3 bases and V by 3 bases; bases with no gene match: 5. CDR1 SGHDN and CDR2 FVKESK come from the germline V gene. The CDR3 sequence is CASSQGLAGGPVYEQYF. The CDR3 nucleotides are TGTGCCAGCAGCCAGGGACTAGCGGGAGGGCCTGTCTACGAGCAGTACTTC. The full variable domain, rest sourced from reference TRBV14 and TRBJ2-7, is EAGVTQFPSHSVIEKGQTVTLRCDPISGHDNLYWYRRVMGKEIKFLLHFVKESKQDESGMPNNRFLAERTGGTYSTLKVQPAELEDSGVYFCASSQGLAGGPVYEQYFGPGTRLTVT.

V gene TRBV6-8 combines with J gene TRBJ1-2, with a weak D call TRBD1 (5 bases). Germline V lookup: CDR1 MNHGY, CDR2 SAAAGT. V lost 5 bases and J 7 bases, leaving 11 bases between the germline ends. The CDR3 covers 12 residues. The CDR3 DNA is TGTGCCAGCAGTGGAGGGAGGGGTGGCTACACCTTC. As protein: CASSGGRGGYTF.

This chain uses TRBV30 with TRBJ1-5, with D unresolved. This CDR3 has 15 residues. The V gene's germline CDR1 is GTSNPN and CDR2 SVGIG (reference sequence). Trimming removed 0 bases from V and 2 bases from J, with 11 bases in between. CDR3 DNA: TGTGCCTGGAGTGTACCCGGTGGGGGCAATCAGCCCCAGCATTTT. This gives the protein CAWSVPGGGNQPQHF.

This clone was observed a handful of times. CDR3 DNA: TGTGCCAGCAGCTCCGGACTAGCGATGCAGTACGAGCAGTACTTC. It encodes CASSSGLAMQYEQYF. The chain recombines TRBV11-3 with TRBJ2-7; 9 nucleotides match TRBD2. The CDR3 is made up of 15 amino acids. CDR1 is SGHNT and CDR2 is YENEEA in the germline V gene. Trimming at V came to 4 bases and at J to 4 bases, leaving 8 bases not matched to a gene.

This chain joins TRBV18 and TRBJ2-5; the D gene is possibly TRBD1 (5 bases). The V end lost 0 bases, the J end lost 5 bases, and 10 bases lay between the germline ends. Germline V lookup: CDR1 KGHSH, CDR2 LQKENI. The CDR3 is 14 amino acids. The CDR3 sequence: CASSPPGVTETQYF. Here the CDR3 DNA reads TGTGCCAGCTCACCACCAGGGGTGACTGAGACCCAGTACTTC.

The chain couples TRBV11-3 to TRBJ2-7; 8 positions match TRBD2. The CDR3 is 17 amino acids. CDR1 and CDR2 (germline): SGHNT, YENEEA. Trimming took 3 bases from V and 0 from J; bases not matched to a gene: 10. CDR3: CASSLRWREVLSYEQYF. The CDR3 DNA is TGTGCCAGCAGCTTGAGATGGCGGGAGGTGCTCTCCTACGAGCAGTACTTC.

The J gene is TRBJ1-5, the V gene TRBV6-8; D is perhaps TRBD1 (6 bases). The germline gives CDR1 MNHGY, CDR2 SAAAGT. The CDR3 runs 14 residues. Trimming shortened V by 6 bases and J by 2 bases, and 11 bases separated the two germline ends. CDR3 DNA: TGTGCCAGCAGATCCGCAGGGGGCAATCAGCCCCAGCATTTT. Translating gives CASRSAGGNQPQHF.

This chain links TRBV5-1 with TRBJ1-4; a possible D gene is TRBD1 (6 bases). This CDR3 spans 14 amino acids. The V end lost 3 bases, the J end lost 4 bases, and 10 bases lay between the germline ends. Germline lookup yields CDR1 SGHRS and CDR2 YFSETQ. The CDR3 sequence: CASSSDSFNEKLFF. The DNA for the CDR3 is TGCGCCAGCAGCTCGGACAGCTTTAATGAAAAACTGTTTTTT.

CDR3 nucleotides: TGTGCCAGCTCGCCAAGGACAGGGAAGACTGAAGCTTTCTTT. Protein sequence: CASSPRTGKTEAFF. The chain has TRBV18 and TRBJ1-1; 8 bases agree with TRBD1. V trimming: 6 bases; J trimming: 5 bases; junction bases outside the gene matches: 8. CDR3 length: 14 amino acids. The germline CDR1 and CDR2 sequences are KGHSH and LQKENI.

This clone has more than one count but fewer than ten. The chain carries TRBV4-1 and TRBJ1-4; 11 bases are a match to TRBD1. Trimming at V came to 3 bases and at J to 8 bases, leaving 5 bases not matched to a gene. The CDR3 is 15 amino acids. Germline CDR1 is MGHRA and CDR2 is YSYEKL. The CDR3 coding sequence is TGCGCCAGCAGCCAGGACAGGGGGCGCGGAGAAAAACTGTTTTTT. As protein: CASSQDRGRGEKLFF.

CDR3 sequence (DNA): TGTGCCAGCAGTTACTTGCGGCGTGAAGCTTTCTTT. The encoded protein is CASSYLRREAFF. V gene TRBV6-8 combines with J gene TRBJ1-1; no clear D. CDR1 and CDR2 (germline): MNHGY, SAAAGT. The ends were cut back, 1 base at V and 7 bases at J, with 7 bases in the middle. This CDR3 has 12 amino acids.

The V call is TRBV11-3, the J call TRBJ1-5; TRBD1 is a possible D gene (5 bases). Per germline, CDR1 SGHNT and CDR2 YENEEA. This CDR3 comprises 15 residues. V lost 1 base and J lost 3, with 10 bases in between. CDR3: CASSLVTGANQPQHF. In nucleotides, the CDR3 is TGTGCCAGCAGCTTAGTAACAGGCGCCAATCAGCCCCAGCATTTT. Full variable domain (rest looked up from reference TRBV11-3 and TRBJ1-5): EAGVVQSPRYKIIEKKQPVAFWCNPISGHNTLYWYLQNLGQGPELLIRYENEEAVDDSQLPKDRFSAERLKGVDSTLKIQPAELGDSAVYLCASSLVTGANQPQHFGDGTRLSIL.

The chain carries TRBV11-3 and TRBJ2-2; TRBD2 is a possible D gene (5 bases). CDR3 size: 16 residues. The germline gives CDR1 SGHNT, CDR2 YENEEA. V was clipped by 3 bases and J by 6 bases, with 17 bases between them. The CDR3 loop is CASSFPDGVVAGELFF. DNA of the CDR3: TGTGCCAGCAGCTTCCCCGACGGGGTGGTCGCCGGGGAGCTGTTTTTT.

The chain is built from TRBV6-8 and TRBJ2-7, with D perhaps matching TRBD1 (7 bases). Trimming took off 5 bases at V and 5 bases at J, with 16 bases between the two ends. CDR3 length: 14 amino acids. CDR1 is MNHGY, CDR2 SAAAGT, per germline. CDR3 in amino acids: CASSKIRGADEQYF. CDR3 bases: TGTGCCAGCAGTAAAATCAGGGGGGCGGACGAGCAGTACTTC.

The chain combines TRBV25-1 with TRBJ1-4, with TRBD1 identical over 10 bases. This CDR3 has 17 amino acids. V lost 0 bases, J lost 3 bases, and 4 bases stayed unmatched. Germline CDR1 is MGHDK and CDR2 is SYGVNS. The CDR3 DNA is TGTGCCAGCAGTGAATATGACAGGGGGCGAGCTAATGAAAAACTGTTTTTT. Translated: CASSEYDRGRANEKLFF. The variable domain in full, completed from reference TRBV25-1 and TRBJ1-4, reads EADIYQTPRYLVIGTGKKITLECSQTMGHDKMYWYQQDPGMELHLIHYSYGVNSTEKGDLSSESTVSRIRTEHFPLTLESARPSHTSQYLCASSEYDRGRANEKLFFGSGTQLSVL.

The V gene is TRBV19, the J gene TRBJ2-5; D is unclear. Germline CDR1 is LNHDA and CDR2 is SQIVND (reference sequence). The V end was cut by 5 bases, the J end by 0 bases, with 16 bases between. CDR3 length: 16 residues. The CDR3 loop reads CASSSWSGRNQETQYF. CDR3 DNA sequence: TGTGCCAGTAGTTCATGGAGTGGACGGAACCAAGAGACCCAGTACTTC.

This rearrangement joins TRBV18 to TRBJ1-2; D remains unclear. Germline V CDR1 and CDR2: KGHSH, LQKENI. CDR3 length equals 16 residues. Trimming shortened V by 2 bases and J by 0 bases, and 13 bases separated the two germline ends. Here the CDR3 DNA reads TGTGCCAGCTCACCAGGGGAAGGACGGGCTAACTATGGCTACACCTTC. Translation: CASSPGEGRANYGYTF.

This clone is a singleton in its sample. V usage is TRBV5-1 and J usage is TRBJ1-1; TRBD1 matches 7 bases. Germline CDR1 SGHRS, CDR2 YFSETQ. This CDR3 is built from 16 residues. V gave up 2 bases and J gave up 2 bases; unmatched junction bases: 9. The CDR3 sequence is CASSFTKTGSNTEAFF. In nucleotides, the CDR3 is TGCGCCAGCAGCTTCACTAAGACAGGGAGTAACACTGAAGCTTTCTTT.